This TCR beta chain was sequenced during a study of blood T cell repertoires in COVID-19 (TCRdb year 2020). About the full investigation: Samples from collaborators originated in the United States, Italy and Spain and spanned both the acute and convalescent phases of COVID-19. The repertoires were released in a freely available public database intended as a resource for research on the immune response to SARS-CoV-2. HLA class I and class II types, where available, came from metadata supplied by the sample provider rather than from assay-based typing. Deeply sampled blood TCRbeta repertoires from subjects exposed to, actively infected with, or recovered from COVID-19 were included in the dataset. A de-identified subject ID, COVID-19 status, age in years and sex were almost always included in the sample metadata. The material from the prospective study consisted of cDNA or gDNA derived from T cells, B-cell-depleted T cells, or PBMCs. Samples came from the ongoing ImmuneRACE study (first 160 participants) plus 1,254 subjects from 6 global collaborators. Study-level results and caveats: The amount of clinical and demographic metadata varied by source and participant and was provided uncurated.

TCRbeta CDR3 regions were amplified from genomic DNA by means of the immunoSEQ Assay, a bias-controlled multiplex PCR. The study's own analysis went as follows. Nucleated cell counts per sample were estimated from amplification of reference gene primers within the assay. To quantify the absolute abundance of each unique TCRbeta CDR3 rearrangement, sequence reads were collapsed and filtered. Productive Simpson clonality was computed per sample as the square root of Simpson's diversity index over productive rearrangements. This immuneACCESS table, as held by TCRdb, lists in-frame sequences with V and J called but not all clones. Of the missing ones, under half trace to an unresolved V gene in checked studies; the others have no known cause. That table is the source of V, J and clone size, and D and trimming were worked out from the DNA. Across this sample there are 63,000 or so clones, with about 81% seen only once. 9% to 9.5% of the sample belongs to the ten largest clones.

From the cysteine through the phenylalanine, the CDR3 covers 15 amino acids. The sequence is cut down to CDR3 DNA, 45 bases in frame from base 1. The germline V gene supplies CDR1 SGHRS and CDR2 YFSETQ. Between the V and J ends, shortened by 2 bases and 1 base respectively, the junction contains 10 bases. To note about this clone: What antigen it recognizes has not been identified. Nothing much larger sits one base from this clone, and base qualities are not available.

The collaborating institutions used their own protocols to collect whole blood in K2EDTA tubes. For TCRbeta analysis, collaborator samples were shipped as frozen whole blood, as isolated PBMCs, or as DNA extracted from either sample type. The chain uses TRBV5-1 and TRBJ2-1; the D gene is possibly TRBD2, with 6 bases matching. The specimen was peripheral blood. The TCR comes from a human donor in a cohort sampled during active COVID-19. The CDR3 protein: CASSLSRESYNEQFF. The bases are TGCGCCAGCAGCTTAAGTCGGGAGTCCTACAATGAGCAGTTCTTC. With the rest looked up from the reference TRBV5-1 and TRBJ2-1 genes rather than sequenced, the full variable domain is KAGVTQTPRYLIKTRGQQVTLSCSPISGHRSVSWYQQTPGQGLQFLFEYFSETQRNKGNFPGRFSGRQFSNSRSEMNVSTLELGDSALYLCASSLSRESYNEQFFGPGTRLTVL.